This TCR beta chain emerged from a study of cytomegalovirus exposure and HLA in healthy donors listed by TCRdb under 2017. Regarding the study in general: According to a later analysis, one platform produced both the roughly 120 validation repertoires and the approximately 600 repertoires of the first cohort. The study aimed to test whether signatures of past pathogen exposure could be identified by cataloging public T cell receptors. In addition to the first cohort of 666 subjects, a separate validation cohort of under 150 different subjects was used. To predict cytomegalovirus infection status, the study combined high-throughput TCR immunosequencing, statistical association of individual TCRs with disease status, and machine learning.

Libraries were made using the immunoSEQ multiplex PCR assay. Per the authors' processing: To diagnose cytomegalovirus status from the catalog of TCR beta chain sequences, a statistical classification framework was built. TCRdb provides this immuneACCESS table in a form limited to in-frame rearrangements. Some clones are lacking; in checked studies, under half of them reflect an unresolved V gene, and why the rest are absent is not known. Clone size and the V and J calls come from that table; the DNA yielded D and trimming. This sample is represented by roughly 120,000 clones; around 94% of them were singletons. The ten largest account for roughly 1.3% of the sample. Beyond this particular receptor, the publication reports: Most TCR sequences were observed very rarely across donors, whereas some public TCRs were present in many individuals. Three of the identified cytomegalovirus-associated TCR beta chains were confirmed in vitro to be specific for cytomegalovirus antigens. According to the authors, the approach could potentially be generalized to other disease states and immunological phenotypes. The study listed 164 TCR beta chains as associated with cytomegalovirus. A later analysis had no HLA typing for the validation cohort, so co-occurrence there was scored across all 130 or so repertoires. A later analysis found that TCRs clustered in the first cohort also tended to co-occur in the 120 validation repertoires, with approximately 94% of cluster scores above 0. Cytomegalovirus status was reported to be diagnosed by the classifier with high specificity and sensitivity in both the original and validation cohorts.

From the cysteine through the phenylalanine, the CDR3 covers 15 amino acids. The sequence is cut down to CDR3 DNA, 45 bases in frame from base 1. Trimming leaves V shorter by 5 bases and J shorter by 8 bases, with the junction holding 11 bases beyond the gene matches. CDR1 and CDR2, per the germline V gene, are MDHEN and SYDVKM. With regard to this clone: The antigen it binds to is not known. No base quality values were provided; no much bigger clone lies one nucleotide off.

Separate from the approximately 700-subject first cohort, the validation cohort of more than 90 subjects was the group to which the donors belonged. This sequence uses TRBV28 and TRBJ1-2; TRBD1 agrees with 10 junctional bases. The sequence was collected from a woman under 30 in good health and CMV-seronegative. Sequenced sample: PBMCs. The CDR3 sequence is CASSTRDRGLVGYTF. The sequenced DNA: TGTGCCAGCAGTACACGAGACAGGGGGCTCGTCGGCTACACCTTC.